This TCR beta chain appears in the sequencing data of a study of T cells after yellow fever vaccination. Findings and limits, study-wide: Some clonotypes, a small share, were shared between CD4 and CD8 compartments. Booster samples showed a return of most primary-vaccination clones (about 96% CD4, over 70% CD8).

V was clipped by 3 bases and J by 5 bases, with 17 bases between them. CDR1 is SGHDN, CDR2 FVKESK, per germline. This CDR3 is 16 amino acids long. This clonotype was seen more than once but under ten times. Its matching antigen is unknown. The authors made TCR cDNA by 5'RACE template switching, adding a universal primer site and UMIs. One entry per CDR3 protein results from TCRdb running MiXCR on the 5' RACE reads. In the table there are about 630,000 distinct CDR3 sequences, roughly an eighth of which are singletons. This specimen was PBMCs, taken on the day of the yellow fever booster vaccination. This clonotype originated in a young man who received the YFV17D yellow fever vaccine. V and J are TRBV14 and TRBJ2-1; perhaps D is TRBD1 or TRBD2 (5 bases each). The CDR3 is CASSQGWGRTNNEQFF. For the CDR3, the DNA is TGTGCCAGCAGCCAGGGGTGGGGACGGACCAACAATGAGCAGTTCTTC.